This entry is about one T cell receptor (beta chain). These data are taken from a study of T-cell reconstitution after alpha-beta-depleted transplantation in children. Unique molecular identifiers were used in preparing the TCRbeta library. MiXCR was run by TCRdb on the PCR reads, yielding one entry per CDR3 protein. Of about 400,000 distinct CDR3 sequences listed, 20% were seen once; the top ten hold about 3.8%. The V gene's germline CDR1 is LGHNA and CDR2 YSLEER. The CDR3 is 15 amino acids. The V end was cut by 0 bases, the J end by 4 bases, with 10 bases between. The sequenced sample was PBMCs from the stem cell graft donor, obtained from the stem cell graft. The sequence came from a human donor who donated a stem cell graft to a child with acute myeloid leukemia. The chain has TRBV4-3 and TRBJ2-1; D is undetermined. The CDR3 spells CASSQDAVGYNEQFF. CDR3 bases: TGCGCCAGCAGCCAAGATGCAGTGGGGTACAATGAGCAGTTCTTC.